Presented here are 14 T cell receptor beta chains from one specimen sequenced in a study of T cell clones after liver transplantation (dated by TCRdb to about 2019). Library creation used the immunoSEQ multiplex PCR assay. The table comes from immuneACCESS by way of TCRdb, which keeps in-frame sequences with V and J called. Part of the clones is missing from these tables; in studies checked, under half for an unresolved V gene and the rest for unknown reasons. The sample table lists about 75,000 clones, around 84% of them with a count of one. The top ten clones comprise 2.1% of the sample. The sample consisted of CD4+ T cells from blood, taken about 50 months after liver transplant. These receptors were collected from a human patient who received a liver transplant. Post transplant, some T cells may arise from the graft donor.

The chain couples TRBV7-2 to TRBJ1-1, with D possibly TRBD1 on 5 matching bases. Germline CDR1 is SGHTA and CDR2 is FQGNSA. V was cut by 5 bases and J by 5 bases, with 15 bases left in between. The CDR3 length is 14 residues. The CDR3 region is CASSATGGKTEAFF. CDR3 DNA: TGTGCCAGCAGCGCCACGGGGGGGAAAACTGAAGCTTTCTTT.

The V call is TRBV27, the J call TRBJ2-3; 9 positions agree with TRBD1. The CDR3 sequence is 15 residues long. Germline CDR1 reads MNHEY; CDR2 reads SMNVEV (reference sequence). The junction had 9 bases not matched to a gene; V was cut back by 8 bases and J by 3 bases. The CDR3 loop reads CASVPGQGRTDTQYF. Written as DNA, the CDR3 is TGTGCCAGCGTACCGGGACAGGGCCGGACAGATACGCAGTATTTT.

V is TRBV18 and J is TRBJ2-5; D is uncertain. With 9 bases removed from V and 3 bases from J, the gap between germline ends came to 11 bases. CDR3 length: 12 amino acids. Germline values: CDR1 KGHSH, CDR2 LQKENI. The CDR3 sequence: CASGWVKETQYF. The CDR3 DNA reads as TGTGCCAGTGGCTGGGTAAAAGAGACCCAGTACTTC.

The gene calls are TRBV7-6 and TRBJ2-1; D remains unclear. This CDR3 spans 14 amino acids. Trimming left V 7 bases short and J 5 bases short, with 15 bases between. Germline V lookup: CDR1 SGHVS, CDR2 FNYEAQ. This CDR3 reads CASTEGSEDNEQFF. Here the CDR3 DNA reads TGTGCCAGCACCGAAGGGTCAGAAGACAATGAGCAGTTCTTC.

This chain uses TRBV7-9 with TRBJ2-7, with D possibly being TRBD1 or TRBD2 (5 bases each). V lost 1 base and J 1 base, leaving 20 bases between the germline ends. Germline V gene sequence: CDR1 SEHNR, CDR2 FQNEAQ (reference sequence). The CDR3 length is 18 residues. CDR3 in DNA: TGTGCCAGCAGCTTAGGGGGGTTGCCTTCTAAAAATTCCTACGAGCAGTACTTC. Translating it yields CASSLGGLPSKNSYEQYF.

This clone was observed a single time. V usage is TRBV2 and J usage is TRBJ2-5; 9 bases align to TRBD1. The V segment lost 5 bases and the J segment 4 bases; nucleotides outside the gene matches: 11. The CDR3 loop spans 16 amino acids. The V gene's germline CDR1 is SNHLY and CDR2 FYNNEI. DNA of the CDR3: TGTGCCAGCAGTCGAAGGACAGGGGCCGTCCTAGAGACCCAGTACTTC. This translates into CASSRRTGAVLETQYF. The full variable domain, in which reference TRBV2 and TRBJ2-5 provide the parts outside the CDR3, is EPEVTQTPSHQVTQMGQEVILRCVPISNHLYFYWYRQILGQKVEFLVSFYNNEISEKSEIFDDQFSVERPDGSNFTLKIRSTKLEDSAMYFCASSRRTGAVLETQYFGPGTRLLVL.

This clone was counted a single time. This chain joins TRBV29-1 and TRBJ1-2; 11 bases agree with TRBD1. Germline V lookup: CDR1 SQVTM, CDR2 ANQGSEA. V shed 6 bases and J 5 bases; nucleotides not matched to a gene: 5. This CDR3 has 13 amino acids. DNA of the CDR3: TGCAGCGTCGTGGACAGGGGGCAATATGGCTACACCTTC. Translating it yields CSVVDRGQYGYTF.

The chain joins TRBV9 to TRBJ2-1; a weak D match, TRBD2 (5 bases). Trimming cost V 4 bases and J 4 bases, with 12 bases left between them. CDR1 and CDR2 from the germline V gene are SGDLS and YYNGEE. The CDR3 spans 14 residues. CDR3 region: CASSLIPGYNEQFF. The CDR3 region has the DNA TGTGCCAGCAGCTTAATCCCGGGGTACAATGAGCAGTTCTTC.

The V gene is TRBV27, the J gene TRBJ2-1; D might be TRBD2 (5 bases). Per the germline V gene, CDR1 is MNHEY and CDR2 is SMNVEV (reference sequence). V lost 5 bases and J lost 2, with 13 bases in between. This CDR3 is built from 15 residues. CDR3 nucleotide sequence: TGTGCCAGCAGTCCCCCGAGGGCCACCTACAATGAGCAGTTCTTC. Translation gives CASSPPRATYNEQFF.

The chain joins TRBV10-1 to TRBJ2-2; D may be TRBD1 or TRBD2 (7 bases each). CDR3 size: 17 residues. Germline V lookup: CDR1 WNHNN, CDR2 SYGVQD (reference sequence). Trimming left V 6 bases short and J 6 bases short, with 23 bases between. The CDR3 loop reads CASREDRDYPKAGELFF. The CDR3 nucleotides read TGCGCCAGCAGGGAAGACAGGGACTACCCTAAGGCCGGGGAGCTGTTTTTT.

The CDR3 sequence is CASRVTGGSNEKLFF. Written as DNA, the CDR3 is TGCGCCAGCAGAGTGACAGGGGGTTCTAATGAAAAACTGTTTTTT. The chain uses TRBV5-1 and TRBJ1-4, with 9 positions matching TRBD1. Trimming at V came to 5 bases and at J to 3 bases, leaving 5 bases not matched to a gene. This CDR3 has 15 amino acids. Germline V gene data show CDR1 as SGHRS and CDR2 as YFSETQ.

The chain is built from TRBV19 and TRBJ1-1, with no clear D. Trimming left V 2 bases short and J 1 base short, with 11 bases between. Germline V gene data show CDR1 as LNHDA and CDR2 as SQIVND (reference sequence). The CDR3 has 15 amino acids. CDR3 protein: CASSINGWANTEAFF. CDR3 sequence (DNA): TGTGCCAGTAGTATAAACGGTTGGGCGAACACTGAAGCTTTCTTT.

This chain uses TRBV7-3 with TRBJ2-2; TRBD2 matches 9 bases. CDR1 and CDR2 from the germline V gene are SGHTA and FQGTGA. V shed 5 bases, J shed 6 bases, and the junction held 10 bases outside the gene matches. The length of the CDR3 is 16 residues. CDR3 sequence (DNA): TGTGCCAGCAGCCCTTCCCTAGCGGGATTTGCCGGGGAGCTGTTTTTT. Translated, it gives CASSPSLAGFAGELFF.

Only a few counts were recorded for this clone. The chain is built from TRBV6-1 and TRBJ2-3, with TRBD2 as a possible D gene (5 bases). Trimming stripped 0 bases from V and 6 bases from J, with 10 bases between. Germline loops: CDR1 MNHNS, CDR2 SASEGT. This CDR3 contains 14 residues. Here the CDR3 DNA reads TGTGCCAGCAGTGAAGCGGAAACTAGGGATACGCAGTATTTT. Amino acid sequence: CASSEAETRDTQYF.